A selection of T cell receptor beta chains follows, all from one sample in a study of beta chain features in type 1 diabetes. Generated by immunoSEQ multiplex PCR, the TCRdb table keeps only in-frame clones and is missing some. The profile covers hundreds of thousands of clones, with around an eighth appearing a single time and nearly 0.04% taken by the ten largest. Material for sequencing was naive CD4+ T cells from blood. The origin of the receptors is a man aged 18 to 29 with type 1 diabetes. Both conserved end residues are part of each CDR3. D genes are given only for firm matches. Rows give clone size only sometimes, using once, few, many, or a class for an expanded clone.

v_call: TRBV19
d_call: NA
clone_size: NA
j_call: TRBJ1-1
cdr3_length: 13
cdr3_aa: CASSIMVNTEAFF
cdr3_nt: TGTGCCAGTAGTATAATGGTGAACACTGAAGCTTTCTTT

v_call: TRBV30
d_call: NA
clone_size: few
j_call: TRBJ1-5
cdr3_length: 13
cdr3_aa: CAWSLKANQPQHF
cdr3_nt: TGTGCCTGGAGTCTAAAGGCCAATCAGCCCCAGCATTTT

v_call: TRBV30
d_call: NA
clone_size: NA
j_call: TRBJ1-5
cdr3_length: 14
cdr3_aa: CAWSEPDIYQPQHF
cdr3_nt: TGTGCCTGGAGTGAGCCGGACATTTATCAGCCCCAGCATTTT

v_call: TRBV19
d_call: NA
clone_size: NA
j_call: TRBJ2-7
cdr3_length: 15
cdr3_aa: CASSVDARYEYEQYF
cdr3_nt: TGTGCCAGTAGTGTCGACGCCCGGTACGAGTACGAGCAGTACTTC

v_call: TRBV25-1
d_call: NA
clone_size: few
j_call: TRBJ2-6
cdr3_length: 14
cdr3_aa: CASTEGGGANVLTF
cdr3_nt: TGTGCCAGCACCGAGGGGGGAGGGGCCAACGTCCTGACTTTC

v_call: TRBV19
d_call: TRBD1
clone_size: NA
j_call: TRBJ1-2
cdr3_length: 13
cdr3_aa: CASAQGRGYGYTF
cdr3_nt: TGTGCCAGTGCACAGGGGAGAGGCTATGGCTACACCTTC

v_call: TRBV6-5
d_call: NA
clone_size: few
j_call: TRBJ1-2
cdr3_length: 13
cdr3_aa: CASSYNVGNGYTF
cdr3_nt: TGTGCCAGCAGTTATAATGTAGGAAATGGCTACACCTTC

v_call: TRBV6-1
d_call: TRBD1
clone_size: NA
j_call: TRBJ2-1
cdr3_length: 16
cdr3_aa: CASSEFVTGIYNEQFF
cdr3_nt: TGTGCCAGCAGTGAATTTGTGACAGGGATTTACAATGAGCAGTTCTTC

v_call: TRBV7-2
d_call: NA
clone_size: NA
j_call: TRBJ1-3
cdr3_length: 16
cdr3_aa: CASSLVTGASGNTIYF
cdr3_nt: TGTGCCAGCAGCTTAGTTACCGGTGCCTCTGGAAACACCATATATTTT

v_call: TRBV29-1
d_call: NA
clone_size: NA
j_call: TRBJ1-1
cdr3_length: 12
cdr3_aa: CSVRQANTEAFF
cdr3_nt: TGCAGCGTGAGACAGGCGAACACTGAAGCTTTCTTT

v_call: TRBV30
d_call: TRBD1
clone_size: few
j_call: TRBJ1-2
cdr3_length: 12
cdr3_aa: CAWSLGGRGYTF
cdr3_nt: TGTGCCTGGAGTCTAGGGGGCAGGGGCTACACCTTC

v_call: TRBV30
d_call: NA
clone_size: few
j_call: TRBJ1-3
cdr3_length: 11
cdr3_aa: CELQVGNTIYF
cdr3_nt: TGTGAACTGCAAGTTGGAAACACCATATATTTT

v_call: TRBV2
d_call: NA
clone_size: few
j_call: TRBJ1-5
cdr3_length: 15
cdr3_aa: CASSEAEAGWKPQHF
cdr3_nt: TGTGCCAGCAGTGAAGCCGAGGCAGGGTGGAAGCCCCAGCATTTT

v_call: TRBV7-2
d_call: NA
clone_size: NA
j_call: TRBJ2-5
cdr3_length: 14
cdr3_aa: CASSSLSPEETQYF
cdr3_nt: TGTGCCAGCAGCTCACTAAGCCCGGAGGAGACCCAGTACTTC